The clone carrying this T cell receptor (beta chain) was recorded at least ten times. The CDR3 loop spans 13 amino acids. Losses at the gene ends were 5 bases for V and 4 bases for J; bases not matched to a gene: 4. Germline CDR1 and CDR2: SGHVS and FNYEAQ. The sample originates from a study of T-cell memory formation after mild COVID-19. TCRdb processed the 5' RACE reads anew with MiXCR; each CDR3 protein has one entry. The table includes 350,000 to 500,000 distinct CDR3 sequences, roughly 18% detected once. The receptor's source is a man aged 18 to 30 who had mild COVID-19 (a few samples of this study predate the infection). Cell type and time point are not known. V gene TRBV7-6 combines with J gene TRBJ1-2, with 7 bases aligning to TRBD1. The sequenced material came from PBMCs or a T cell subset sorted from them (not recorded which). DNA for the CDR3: TGTGCCAGCAGCCCAGGGGGGATCTATGGCTACACCTTC. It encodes CASSPGGIYGYTF.